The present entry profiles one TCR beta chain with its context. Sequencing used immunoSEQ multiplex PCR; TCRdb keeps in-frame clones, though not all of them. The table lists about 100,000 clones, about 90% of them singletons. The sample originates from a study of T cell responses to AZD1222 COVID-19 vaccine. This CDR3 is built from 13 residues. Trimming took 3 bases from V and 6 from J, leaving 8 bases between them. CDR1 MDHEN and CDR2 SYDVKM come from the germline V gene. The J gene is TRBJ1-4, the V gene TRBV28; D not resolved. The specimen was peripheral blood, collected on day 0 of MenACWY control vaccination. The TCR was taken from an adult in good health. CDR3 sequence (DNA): TGTGCCAGCAGTTTTCGGCGGGATGAAAAACTGTTTTTT. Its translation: CASSFRRDEKLFF.